One and the same sample provided the 3 T cell receptor beta chains below, sequenced in a study of blood T cell repertoires in COVID-19 (dated by TCRdb to 2020 to 2022). The library was prepared using the immunoSEQ multiplex PCR assay. In TCRdb, the immuneACCESS table is reduced to in-frame sequences with V and J assigned. These tables do not hold every clone; where another copy was compared, an unresolved V gene accounts for under half, and the others remain unexplained. A total of around 150,000 clones appear in this sample, roughly 85% of them only once. The top ten hold over 3% of the sample. The sequencing sample was made of peripheral blood. Receptors were obtained from a human donor with acute or convalescent COVID-19. The donor label of this sample is uncertain.

The chain carries TRBV6-5 and TRBJ2-5; D is perhaps TRBD1 (7 bases). This CDR3 spans 15 amino acids. The germline gives CDR1 MNHEY, CDR2 SVGAGI. The V end lost 0 bases, the J end lost 7 bases, and 15 bases lay between the germline ends. CDR3 DNA: TGTGCCAGCAGTTACTCCCAGGGGGGCAGGGGGACCCAGTACTTC. This encodes CASSYSQGGRGTQYF.

Turning to this clone: The same CDR3 is also encoded by other DNA sequences in this sample. The genes are TRBV7-6 and TRBJ1-2; possible D gene TRBD1, 6 bases. Germline CDR1 reads SGHVS; CDR2 reads FNYEAQ. V was trimmed by 5 bases and J by 2 bases, leaving 9 bases between them. This CDR3 has 13 residues. The CDR3 nucleotides read TGTGCCAGCAGCCCCACAGGGAACTATGGCTACACCTTC. This sequence encodes CASSPTGNYGYTF.

V usage is TRBV10-2 and J usage is TRBJ1-2; TRBD1 is a possible D gene (5 bases). This CDR3 has 13 amino acids. Germline CDR1 WSHSY, CDR2 SAAADI. With 4 bases removed from V and 2 bases from J, the gap between germline ends came to 8 bases. CDR3 DNA sequence: TGCGCCAGCAGTGTCGACAGCAACTATGGCTACACCTTC. Translation gives CASSVDSNYGYTF.